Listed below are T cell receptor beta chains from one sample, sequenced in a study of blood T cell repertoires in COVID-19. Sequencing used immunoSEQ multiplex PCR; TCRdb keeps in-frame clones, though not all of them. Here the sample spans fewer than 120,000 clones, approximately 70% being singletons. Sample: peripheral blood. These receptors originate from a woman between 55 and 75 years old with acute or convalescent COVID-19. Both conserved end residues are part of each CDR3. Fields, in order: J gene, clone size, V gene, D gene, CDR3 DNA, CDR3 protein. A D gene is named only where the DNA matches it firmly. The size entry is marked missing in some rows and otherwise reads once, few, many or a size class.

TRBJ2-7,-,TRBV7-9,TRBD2,TGTGCCAGCAGCTTAATGGGACTAGCGGCCTACGAGCAGTACTTC,CASSLMGLAAYEQYF
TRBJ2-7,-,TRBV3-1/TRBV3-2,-,TGTGCCAGCAGCCAAGGCCAGGCCTACGAGCAGTACTTC,CASSQGQAYEQYF
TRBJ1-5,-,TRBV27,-,TGTGCCAGCAGTTTAACCTCGACTCTCGCCTATAATCAGCCCCAGCATTTT,CASSLTSTLAYNQPQHF
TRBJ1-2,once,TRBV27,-,TGTGCCAGCAGTTCGGGCGGTGGGAGGGCTTATGGCTACACCTTC,CASSSGGGRAYGYTF
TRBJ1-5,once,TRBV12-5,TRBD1,TGTGCTAGTGGTTTGGCGCAGGGGGTTAGCCAGCCCCAGCATTTT,CASGLAQGVSQPQHF
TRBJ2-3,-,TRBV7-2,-,TGTGCCAGCCAAAGGCGGCGGTCCCTAGAAGATACGCAGTATTTT,CASQRRRSLEDTQYF
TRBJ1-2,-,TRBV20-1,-,TGCAGTGCCCCAGGAATCTATGGCTACACCTTC,CSAPGIYGYTF
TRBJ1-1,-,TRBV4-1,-,TGCGCCAGCAGCCAAGATGTGGGCCAGGCTACTGAAGCTTTCTTT,CASSQDVGQATEAFF
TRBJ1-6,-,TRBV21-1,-,TGTGCCAGCAGCAAAGTCGCGGACAGGTATAATTCACCCCTCCACTTT,CASSKVADRYNSPLHF
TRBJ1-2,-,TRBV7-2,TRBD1,TGTGCCAGCAGCTCGAACCAAGGACAGGGGGACTATGGCTACACCTTC,CASSSNQGQGDYGYTF
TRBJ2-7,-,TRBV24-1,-,TGTGCCACCAGTGATCAACAGGGTTGGGGCGAGCAGTACTTC,CATSDQQGWGEQYF
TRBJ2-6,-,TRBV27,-,TGTGCCAGCAGTTTAATGGGGGCCGGGGCCAACGTCCTGACTTTC,CASSLMGAGANVLTF
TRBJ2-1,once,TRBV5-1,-,TGCGCCAGCAGAAGGACAGAATACAATGAGCAGTTCTTC,CASRRTEYNEQFF
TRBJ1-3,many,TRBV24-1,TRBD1,TGTGCCACCAGTGATGGGACAGGGGCTGGAAACACCATATATTTT,CATSDGTGAGNTIYF
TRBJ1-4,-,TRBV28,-,TGTGCCAGCAGTTTGGGAAGGGGAAGAGGAGAAAAACTGTTTTTT,CASSLGRGRGEKLFF
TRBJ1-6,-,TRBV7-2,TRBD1,TGTGCCAGCAGCCGTAGGGGACAGAGCTCCTATAATTCACCCCTCCACTTT,CASSRRGQSSYNSPLHF
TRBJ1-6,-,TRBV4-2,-,TGTGCCAGCAGCCAAGAGCGACTGGTAACGCGAAGGAATTCACCCCTCCACTTT,CASSQERLVTRRNSPLHF
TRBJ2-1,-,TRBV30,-,TGTGCCTGGAGCGAACACGGGGGGCGATCCACCTACAATGAGCAGTTCTTC,CAWSEHGGRSTYNEQFF
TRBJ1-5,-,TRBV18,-,TGTGCCAGCTCACCGGGGGGGTCTCAGCCCCAGCATTTT,CASSPGGSQPQHF
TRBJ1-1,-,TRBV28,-,TGTGCCAGCAGTCGCCAGGGCAGGAACACTGAAGCTTTCTTT,CASSRQGRNTEAFF
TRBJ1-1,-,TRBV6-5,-,TGTGCCAGCAGTACAGGGAGGAACACTGAAGCTTTCTTT,CASSTGRNTEAFF
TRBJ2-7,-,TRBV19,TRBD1,TGTGCCAGTAGTGCGAGAAAGGGACAGTTAGGAGCTGAGCAGTACTTC,CASSARKGQLGAEQYF
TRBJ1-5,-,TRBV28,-,TGTGCCAGCAGGTATGGGACTGTTCATAGCAATCAGCCCCAGCATTTT,CASRYGTVHSNQPQHF
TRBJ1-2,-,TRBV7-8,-,TGTGCCAGCAGTCAACTTCAGGGGAATAGGGTCTATGGCTACACCTTC,CASSQLQGNRVYGYTF
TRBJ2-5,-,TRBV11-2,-,TGTGCCAGCAGTCTAGGGGGAAGTAACCAAGAGACCCAGTACTTC,CASSLGGSNQETQYF
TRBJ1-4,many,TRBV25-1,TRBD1,TGTGCCAGCAGTGGGACAGGGTGGGATGAAAAACTGTTTTTT,CASSGTGWDEKLFF
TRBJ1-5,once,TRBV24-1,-,TGTGCCACATCACCCCGAACAGGCTCGCCCCAGCATTTT,CATSPRTGSPQHF
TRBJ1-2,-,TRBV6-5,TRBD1,TGTGCCAGCAGACGGTTTTACAGGGGGAACTATGGCTACACCTTC,CASRRFYRGNYGYTF
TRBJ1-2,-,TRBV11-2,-,TGTGCCAGCAGCTTAGACCGACGAGGGTACACCTTC,CASSLDRRGYTF
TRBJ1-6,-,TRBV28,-,TGTGCCAGCAGTGCCGGAGGGCGATGGAATTCACCCCTCCACTTT,CASSAGGRWNSPLHF
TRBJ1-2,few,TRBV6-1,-,TGTGCCAGCAGTGAAGGCTTCCTAGGGGATGGCTACACCTTC,CASSEGFLGDGYTF
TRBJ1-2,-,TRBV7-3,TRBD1,TGTGCCAGCAGTTCGGACAGGGAAGATGGCTACACCTTC,CASSSDREDGYTF
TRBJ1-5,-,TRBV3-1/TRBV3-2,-,TGTGCCAGCAGCCAAGCTCAGGGAAATCAGCCCCAGCATTTT,CASSQAQGNQPQHF
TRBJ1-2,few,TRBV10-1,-,TGCGCCAGCAGTCCCGACAGAAACTATGGCTACACCTTC,CASSPDRNYGYTF
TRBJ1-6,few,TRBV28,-,TGTGCCAGCAGGGGATTCGGGGGGGTAGGCTCACCCCTCCACTTT,CASRGFGGVGSPLHF
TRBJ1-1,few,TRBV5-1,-,TGCGCCAGCAGCTTGGGTTCCGGGACACAGAACACTGAAGCTTTCTTT,CASSLGSGTQNTEAFF
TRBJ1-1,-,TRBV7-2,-,TGTGCCAGCAGCTTTCAGGGGAATTCGGCTGAAGCTTTCTTT,CASSFQGNSAEAFF
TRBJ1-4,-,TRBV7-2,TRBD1,TGTGCCAGCAGTAAAACACAGGGGACTAATGAAAAACTGTTTTTT,CASSKTQGTNEKLFF
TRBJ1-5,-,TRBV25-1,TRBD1,TGTGCCAGCGGACCCCCGGGACAGGGGAGTCAGCCCCAGCATTTT,CASGPPGQGSQPQHF
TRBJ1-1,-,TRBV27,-,TGTGCCAGCAGCCCTCTGCAGGGGAACACTGAAGCTTTCTTT,CASSPLQGNTEAFF
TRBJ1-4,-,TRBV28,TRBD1,TGTGCCAGCAGTATACCGGGACAGAATGAAAAACTGTTTTTT,CASSIPGQNEKLFF
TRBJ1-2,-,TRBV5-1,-,TGCGCCAGCAGCTTTTCACCGGAGAGCGGGGGCTACACCTTC,CASSFSPESGGYTF
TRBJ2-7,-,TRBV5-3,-,TGTGCCAGAAGCTCCTCGCCGGGGTTCGAGCAGTACTTC,CARSSSPGFEQYF
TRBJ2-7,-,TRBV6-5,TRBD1,TGTGCCAGCAGGTCCGGGACAGACTACGAGCAGTACTTC,CASRSGTDYEQYF
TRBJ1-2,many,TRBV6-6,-,TGTGCCAGCAGTGACAATACAGGGAAGGGAGGCTACACCTTC,CASSDNTGKGGYTF
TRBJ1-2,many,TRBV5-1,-,TGCGCCAGCAGCTTGACCTCCAGGGACTATGGCTACACCTTC,CASSLTSRDYGYTF
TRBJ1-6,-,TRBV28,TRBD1,TGTGCCAGCAGTTCCAGGGACAGGGTCTCTTCACCCCTCCACTTT,CASSSRDRVSSPLHF
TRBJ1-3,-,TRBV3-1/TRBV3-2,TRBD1,TGTGCCAGCAGCCCAACCGGGACAGCCTCTGGAAACACCATATATTTT,CASSPTGTASGNTIYF
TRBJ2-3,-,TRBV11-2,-,TGTGCCAGCAGCTATAGGCCGACAGGGACTAGCACAGATACGCAGTATTTT,CASSYRPTGTSTDTQYF
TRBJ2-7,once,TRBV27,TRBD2,TGTGCCAGCAGTTTACTAGGGACTAGCGGGTCTTACTACGAGCAGTACTTC,CASSLLGTSGSYYEQYF
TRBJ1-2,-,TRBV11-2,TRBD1,TGTGCCAGCAGCTTAGGGGGGGCTAACAGGGGCTATGGCTACACCTTC,CASSLGGANRGYGYTF
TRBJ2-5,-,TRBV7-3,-,TGTGCCAGCAGCTTCAAAAGGGGTCAAGAGACCCAGTACTTC,CASSFKRGQETQYF
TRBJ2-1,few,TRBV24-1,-,TGTGCCACCAGTGCCCTAGGGGGGGGCCCTTACAATGAGCAGTTCTTC,CATSALGGGPYNEQFF
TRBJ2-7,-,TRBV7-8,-,TGTGCCAGCAGCTTATACTACGAGCAGTACTTC,CASSLYYEQYF
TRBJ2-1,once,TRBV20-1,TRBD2,TGCAGTGCTAGTCCCGGGGGGGGTTCCTACAATGAGCAGTTCTTC,CSASPGGGSYNEQFF